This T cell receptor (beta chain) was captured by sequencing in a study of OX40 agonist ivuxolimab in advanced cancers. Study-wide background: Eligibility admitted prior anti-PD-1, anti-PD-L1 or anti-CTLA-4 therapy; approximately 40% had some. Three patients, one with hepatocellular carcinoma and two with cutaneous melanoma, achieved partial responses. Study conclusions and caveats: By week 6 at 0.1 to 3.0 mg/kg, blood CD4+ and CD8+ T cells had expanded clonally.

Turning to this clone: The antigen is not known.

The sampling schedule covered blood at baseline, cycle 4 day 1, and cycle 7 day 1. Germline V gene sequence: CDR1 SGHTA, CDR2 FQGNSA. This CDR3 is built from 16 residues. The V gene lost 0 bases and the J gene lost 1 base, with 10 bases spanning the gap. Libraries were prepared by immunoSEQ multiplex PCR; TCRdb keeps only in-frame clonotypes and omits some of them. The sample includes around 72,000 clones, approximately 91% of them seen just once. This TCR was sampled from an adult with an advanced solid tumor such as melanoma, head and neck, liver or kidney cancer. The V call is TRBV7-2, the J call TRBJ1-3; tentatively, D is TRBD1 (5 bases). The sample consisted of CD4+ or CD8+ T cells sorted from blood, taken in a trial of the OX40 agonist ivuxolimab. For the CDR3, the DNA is TGTGCCAGCAGCTTAGCGCCCAGGGAATCTGGAAACACCATATATTTT. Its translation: CASSLAPRESGNTIYF.